In its sample, the clone carrying this T cell receptor (beta chain) is medium-sized. The record originates from a study of circulating CD8 cells and anti-PD-1 response in melanoma. Sorting of live CD3+CD8+TCRalphabeta+ cells by PD-1 and/or TIGIT gave four subsets. Using roughly 14 ng of total RNA, TCR libraries were made with the QIAseq Immune Repertoire TCR panel. Each CDR3 protein gets one entry after TCRdb re-called the reads with MiXCR. The table includes hundreds of distinct CDR3 sequences, roughly 8% detected once. Germline V gene data show CDR1 as MGHRA and CDR2 as YSYEKL. This CDR3 is built from 16 residues. V lost 4 bases and J 7 bases, leaving 19 bases between the germline ends.

This TCR came from a human donor with melanoma. This chain links TRBV4-1 with TRBJ2-2; tentative D call: TRBD1 (6 bases). Material: CD8+ T cells from PBMCs, obtained at baseline or after one month of anti-PD-1 therapy (not recorded which). The CDR3 spells CASSRLQGPNGGELFF. CDR3 coding DNA: TGCGCCAGCAGCCGGTTACAGGGCCCGAACGGCGGGGAGCTGTTTTTT.